This TCR beta chain was identified during a study of T-cell reconstitution after alpha-beta-depleted transplantation in children. This clonotype occurred many times. Its antigen is currently unknown. Unique molecular identifiers were incorporated into the prepared TCRbeta library. TCRdb fed the PCR reads into MiXCR, producing one record per CDR3 protein. The sample has fewer than 350,000 distinct CDR3 sequences; approximately 10% are singletons. The study's findings and limits: Expanded graft clones numbering several hundred reportedly gave rise to alpha-beta T cells about two months after transplant. Surviving recipient cells, namely T cells and thymic progenitors, were the source of high day-60 TCRbeta diversity in some patients. Diversity and T-cell counts at one year after transplant derived mostly from new T cells.

The CDR3 length is 14 residues. Trimming took 2 bases from V and 7 from J; bases not matched to a gene: 7. Germline V gives CDR1 SQVTM, CDR2 ANQGSEA. This sequence was found in a male patient aged 2-15 years who had a stem cell transplant for chronic granulomatous disease, so the T cells may come from the graft donor. The rearrangement joins TRBV29-1 to TRBJ2-1; 8 bases match TRBD1. The sequencing here drew on peripheral blood, taken 180 days after TCRalphabeta/CD19-depleted stem cell transplant. CDR3 DNA sequence: TGCAGCGTTGAATTTGACAGGGGATTGAATGAGCAGTTCTTC. This translates into CSVEFDRGLNEQFF.